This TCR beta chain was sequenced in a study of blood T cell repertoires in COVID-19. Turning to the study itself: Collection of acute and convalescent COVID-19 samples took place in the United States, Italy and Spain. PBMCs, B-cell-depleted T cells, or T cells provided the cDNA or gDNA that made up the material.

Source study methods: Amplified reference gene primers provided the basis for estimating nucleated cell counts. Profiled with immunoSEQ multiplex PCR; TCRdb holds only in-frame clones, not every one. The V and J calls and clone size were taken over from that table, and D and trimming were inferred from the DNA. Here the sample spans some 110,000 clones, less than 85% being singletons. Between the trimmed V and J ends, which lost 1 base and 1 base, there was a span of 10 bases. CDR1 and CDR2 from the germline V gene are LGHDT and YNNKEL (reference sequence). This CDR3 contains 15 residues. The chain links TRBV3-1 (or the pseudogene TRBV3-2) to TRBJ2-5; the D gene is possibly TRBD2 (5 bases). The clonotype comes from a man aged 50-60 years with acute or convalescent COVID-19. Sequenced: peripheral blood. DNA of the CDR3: TGTGCCAGCAGCCAAGCGGGGTGGGGCCAAGAGACCCAGTACTTC. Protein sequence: CASSQAGWGQETQYF.